Below, 10 T cell receptor beta chains from the same sample are listed, as sequenced in a study of tumor and adjacent non-tumor tissue in lung cancer. The library came from three nested PCR rounds adapted from ARM-PCR protocols. A single record per CDR3 protein comes from TCRdb applying MiXCR to the multiplex PCR reads. The sample yields more than 45,000 distinct CDR3 sequences, about 79% seen once. No cell sorting was done before RNA was extracted from the tissue. More than 3 cm separated this lung sample from the edge of the tumor. Sequencing was done on a sample of distant non-tumor lung tissue. These receptors originate from a woman aged 55-70 years with non-small cell lung cancer.

The CDR3 DNA follows: TGTGCCAGCAGCTTGGTCGCTGGGAGCGAAAATCAGCCCCAGCATTTT. Translation gives CASSLVAGSENQPQHF. This sequence joins TRBV5-8 and TRBJ1-5; D call uncertain. The CDR3 runs 16 residues. V was cut by 0 bases and J by 4 bases, with 14 bases left in between. Looked up from germline, CDR1 is SGHTS and CDR2 is YDEGEE.

Only a few counts were recorded for this clonotype. A much larger clonotype is one base distant, so this may be a read error. V gene TRBV10-3 combines with J gene TRBJ2-7; D possibly corresponds to TRBD1 (6 bases). The germline gives CDR1 ENHRY, CDR2 SYGVKD. This CDR3 has 15 residues. Here the CDR3 DNA reads TGTGTCAAGACCGGACAGTCCTGCTACACCTACGAGCAGTACTTC. It codes for CVKTGQSCYTYEQYF.

In regard to this clonotype: A much larger clone differs from this one at a single base, so this may be a read error. The chain uses TRBV6-1 and TRBJ2-1; D not certain. This CDR3 contains 11 residues. Germline CDR1 MNHNS, CDR2 SASEGT. V was clipped by 2 bases and J by 12 bases, with 8 bases between them. The CDR3 is CASSEIRGQFF. CDR3 DNA: TGTGCCAGCAGTGAAATCAGAGGGCAGTTCTTC.

About this clonotype: Germline and junction disagree at one end, which may indicate a read error. This sequence joins TRBV6-5 and TRBJ2-6, with a possible D match to TRBD1 (7 bases). CDR3 size: 19 residues. CDR1 is MNHEY and CDR2 is SVGAGI in the germline V gene. This CDR3 reads CASSYGAGQYYSGTNVLTF. The CDR3, as DNA: TGTGCAAGCAGTTATGGTGCGGGACAGTATTACTCTGGGACCAACGTCCTGACTTTC.

As to this clonotype: The junction departs from the called germline gene at one end, perhaps through a read error. The chain carries TRBV6-2 or TRBV6-3 and TRBJ2-7; tentatively, D is TRBD1 (6 bases). The CDR3 is made up of 15 amino acids. Germline assignment: CDR1 MNHEY and CDR2 SVGEGT. CDR3 sequence: CTSNYSDRSTYEQYF. The CDR3 bases are TGTACCAGCAACTACTCCGACAGGAGCACCTACGAGCAGTACTTC.

By sample share, this clonotype is medium-sized (0.01 to 0.1%). The chain uses TRBV11-2 and TRBJ1-5; 8 bases align to TRBD1. The CDR3 extends over 14 amino acids. J was trimmed by 5 bases and V by 5 bases; bases with no gene match: 5. Germline lookup yields CDR1 SGHAT and CDR2 FQNNGV. The CDR3 sequence: CASSRTGTDQPQHF. The CDR3 DNA is TGTGCCAGCAGCAGGACAGGGACCGATCAGCCCCAGCATTTT.

This chain links TRBV4-3 with TRBJ2-6; D is undetermined. The germline V gene encodes CDR1 LGHNA and CDR2 YSLEER. The CDR3 spans 18 residues. Trimming removed 0 bases at V and 0 bases at J, with 12 bases between. CDR3 in amino acids: CASSQDPAQFSGANVLTF. DNA of the CDR3: TGCGCCAGCAGCCAAGACCCGGCACAATTCTCTGGGGCCAACGTCCTGACTTTC.

Notes on this clonotype: A read error may account for a junction end that differs from germline. This sequence joins TRBV5-5 and TRBJ2-3; D gene uncertain. Germline CDR1 and CDR2: SGHKS and YYEKEE (reference sequence). The CDR3 length is 14 residues. The CDR3 DNA sequence: TGTGCCAGTAGCTCGTACAGAAACACAGATACGCAGTATTTT. As protein: CASSSYRNTDTQYF.

As regards this clonotype: Germline is not matched at one junction end, which may reflect a read error. This chain uses TRBV11-2 with TRBJ2-1; D gene ambiguous. CDR1 and CDR2 from the germline V gene are SGHAT and FQNNGV. The CDR3 sequence is 15 residues long. CDR3 DNA: TGTGCCAGCAGTTTAGAAGTAGGCTCCTACGATGAGCAGTTCTTC. This encodes CASSLEVGSYDEQFF.

This rearrangement joins TRBV10-1 to TRBJ2-5; TRBD2 might be the D (5 bases). Trimming removed 3 bases at V and 3 bases at J, with 8 bases between. This CDR3 has 13 residues. The germline V gene encodes CDR1 WNHNN and CDR2 SYGVQD (reference sequence). CDR3: CASSDPGEETQYF. The CDR3 coding sequence is TGCGCCAGCAGTGACCCCGGGGAAGAGACCCAGTACTTC.